These T cell receptor beta chains were read from a single sample in a study of tissue T cells after allogeneic stem cell transplantation. Sequencing used immunoSEQ multiplex PCR; TCRdb keeps in-frame clones, though not all of them. In the table there are some 10,000 clones, approximately 65% of which are singletons. The source material was tissue from the stomach, sampled at autopsy. Source of these receptors: a male donor aged 60 or older with lung cancer. CDR3s include the opening cysteine and the closing phenylalanine or tryptophan. The D gene is left open where the match is weak. Only some rows state a clone size, as once, few, many or a class for expanded clones.

clone_size: NA; d_call: NA; j_call: TRBJ1-5; v_call: TRBV6-2/TRBV6-3; cdr3_nt: TGTGCCAGCAGTCAGACACTTAGCAATCAGCCCCAGCATTTT; cdr3_aa: CASSQTLSNQPQHF
clone_size: NA; d_call: TRBD1; j_call: TRBJ1-2; v_call: TRBV7-8; cdr3_nt: TGTGCCAGCAGCGCTCAAGGACAGGGGGCCCACTATGGCTACACCTTC; cdr3_aa: CASSAQGQGAHYGYTF
clone_size: NA; d_call: TRBD1; j_call: TRBJ1-5; v_call: TRBV12-5; cdr3_nt: TGTGCTAGTGGTTTCGCAGGGGGCAGTCAGCCCCAGCATTTT; cdr3_aa: CASGFAGGSQPQHF
clone_size: NA; d_call: NA; j_call: TRBJ2-2; v_call: TRBV6-2/TRBV6-3; cdr3_nt: TGTGCCAGCAGTTCGGGACGGGGTTTTGGCGGGGAGCTGTTTTTT; cdr3_aa: CASSSGRGFGGELFF
clone_size: NA; d_call: TRBD2; j_call: TRBJ2-1; v_call: TRBV5-4; cdr3_nt: TGTGCCAGCAGCCCGCGCGAGCGGGGGGCTCAAAATGAGCAGTTCTTC; cdr3_aa: CASSPRERGAQNEQFF
clone_size: few; d_call: NA; j_call: TRBJ2-1; v_call: TRBV12-3/TRBV12-4; cdr3_nt: TGTGCCAGCAGTTCCAGGGCCTACGATGAGCAGTTCTTC; cdr3_aa: CASSSRAYDEQFF
clone_size: NA; d_call: TRBD2; j_call: TRBJ2-5; v_call: TRBV5-4; cdr3_nt: TGTGCCAGCACCGGGACTAGCGGGGGACGGGGGACCCAGTACTTC; cdr3_aa: CASTGTSGGRGTQYF
clone_size: NA; d_call: NA; j_call: TRBJ2-1; v_call: TRBV7-2; cdr3_nt: TGTGCCAGCAGCTCGTTCTATGAGCAGTTCTTC; cdr3_aa: CASSSFYEQFF
clone_size: NA; d_call: NA; j_call: TRBJ1-2; v_call: TRBV28; cdr3_nt: TGTGCCAGCCCACGCCTAGGGGGGGGTGGCTATGGCTACACCTTC; cdr3_aa: CASPRLGGGGYGYTF
clone_size: NA; d_call: NA; j_call: TRBJ2-1; v_call: TRBV5-6; cdr3_nt: TGTGCCAGCAGTGTAGGTGGAAATGAGCAGTTCTTC; cdr3_aa: CASSVGGNEQFF
clone_size: NA; d_call: NA; j_call: TRBJ2-6; v_call: TRBV18; cdr3_nt: TGTGCCAGCTCACCCATAGGAGGGTCCGGGGCCAACGTCCTGACTTTC; cdr3_aa: CASSPIGGSGANVLTF
clone_size: few; d_call: NA; j_call: TRBJ2-7; v_call: TRBV5-4; cdr3_nt: TGTGCCAGCAGCTTGGCCGGGGGGCTAAGCTACGAGCAGTACTTC; cdr3_aa: CASSLAGGLSYEQYF
clone_size: few; d_call: NA; j_call: TRBJ2-1; v_call: TRBV11-3; cdr3_nt: TGTGCCAGCAGCTTAGACAGGGGAAACTACAATGAGCAGTTCTTC; cdr3_aa: CASSLDRGNYNEQFF
clone_size: NA; d_call: TRBD1; j_call: TRBJ1-2; v_call: TRBV28; cdr3_nt: TGTGCCAGCAGTCTTGGACAGGGGGCGGGAGGCTACACCTTC; cdr3_aa: CASSLGQGAGGYTF
clone_size: NA; d_call: NA; j_call: TRBJ1-2; v_call: TRBV29-1; cdr3_nt: TGCAGCGTTGGACACCCTAACTATGGCTACACCTTC; cdr3_aa: CSVGHPNYGYTF
clone_size: once; d_call: NA; j_call: TRBJ1-5; v_call: TRBV19; cdr3_nt: TGTGCCAGTAGTATCCAGGCCGGAATGATTCAGCCCCAGCATTTT; cdr3_aa: CASSIQAGMIQPQHF
clone_size: once; d_call: TRBD2; j_call: TRBJ2-7; v_call: TRBV5-4; cdr3_nt: TGTGCCAGCAGTCTGAAATACGGGACTAGCGACTACGAGCAGTACTTC; cdr3_aa: CASSLKYGTSDYEQYF
clone_size: NA; d_call: NA; j_call: TRBJ2-3; v_call: TRBV11-3; cdr3_nt: TGTGCCAGCAGCTTAGGGCCCACAGATACGCAGTATTTT; cdr3_aa: CASSLGPTDTQYF
clone_size: NA; d_call: TRBD1; j_call: TRBJ2-7; v_call: TRBV10-3; cdr3_nt: TGTGCCATCACCCGACAGGGTAGCTCCTACGAGCAGTACTTC; cdr3_aa: CAITRQGSSYEQYF
clone_size: few; d_call: TRBD1; j_call: TRBJ2-5; v_call: TRBV6-5; cdr3_nt: TGTGCCAGCAGTCTCCTTCGGGACAGGGGAAAGACCCAGTACTTC; cdr3_aa: CASSLLRDRGKTQYF
clone_size: medium-sized; d_call: TRBD2; j_call: TRBJ2-6; v_call: TRBV13; cdr3_nt: TGTGCCAGCAGCGCCCTAGCGGGAGTAACCTCTGGGGCCAACGTCCTGACTTTC; cdr3_aa: CASSALAGVTSGANVLTF
clone_size: NA; d_call: TRBD1; j_call: TRBJ2-2; v_call: TRBV7-6; cdr3_nt: TGTGCCAGCAGCGAGCCGGGACAGTTCTTAACCGGGGAGCTGTTTTTT; cdr3_aa: CASSEPGQFLTGELFF
clone_size: NA; d_call: TRBD2; j_call: TRBJ2-7; v_call: TRBV18; cdr3_nt: TGTGCCAGCTCACCCGCGGCGGGGGAGGCGTACGAGCAGTACTTC; cdr3_aa: CASSPAAGEAYEQYF
clone_size: NA; d_call: NA; j_call: TRBJ2-7; v_call: TRBV20-1; cdr3_nt: TGCAGTGCTAATGAGCTCTACGAGCAGTACTTC; cdr3_aa: CSANELYEQYF
clone_size: few; d_call: NA; j_call: TRBJ1-4; v_call: TRBV27; cdr3_nt: TGTGCCAGCAGTAGAACCTCTGGACCTAATGAAAAACTGTTTTTT; cdr3_aa: CASSRTSGPNEKLFF